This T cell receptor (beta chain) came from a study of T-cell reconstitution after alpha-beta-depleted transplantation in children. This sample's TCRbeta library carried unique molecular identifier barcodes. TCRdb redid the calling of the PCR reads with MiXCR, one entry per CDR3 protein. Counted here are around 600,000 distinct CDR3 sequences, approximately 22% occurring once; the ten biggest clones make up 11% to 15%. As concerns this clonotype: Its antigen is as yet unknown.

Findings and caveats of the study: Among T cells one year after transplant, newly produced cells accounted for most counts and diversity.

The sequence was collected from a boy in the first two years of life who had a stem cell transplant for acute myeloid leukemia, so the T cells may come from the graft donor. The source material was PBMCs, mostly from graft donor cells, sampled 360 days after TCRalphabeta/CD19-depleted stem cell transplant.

The CDR3 region is CSVVRGEAFF. The CDR3 DNA reads TGCAGCGTTGTTAGGGGTGAAGCTTTCTTT. This rearrangement joins TRBV29-1 to TRBJ1-1; tentatively, D is TRBD1 (5 bases). V lost 4 bases and J lost 7, with 7 bases in between. The germline CDR1 and CDR2 sequences are SQVTM and ANQGSEA. The CDR3 has 10 residues.